A selection of T cell receptor beta chains follows, all from one sample in a study of cytomegalovirus exposure and HLA in healthy donors. The protocol was immunoSEQ multiplex PCR, while the TCRdb copy is restricted to in-frame clones and leaves out a portion. The data show 200,000 to 250,000 clones, with around 79% seen just once and around 0.2% held by the top ten. Sequenced sample: PBMCs. All receptors derive from a girl aged 2-15 years in good health and CMV-seronegative. Each CDR3 is given with its conserved first and last residue. D genes are given only for firm matches. Some rows have no size entry. The others give once, few or many, or a class for an expanded clone.

size	V	D	J	DNA	CDR3
NA	TRBV18	NA	TRBJ2-1	TGTGCCAGCTCACCATGGGGGCCTTTCAATGAGCAGTTCTTC	CASSPWGPFNEQFF
NA	TRBV5-6	NA	TRBJ2-7	TGTGCCAGCAGCTTGCCAGGGGCCTACGAGCAGTACTTC	CASSLPGAYEQYF
NA	TRBV6-1	NA	TRBJ2-7	TGTGCCAGCAGTGAAGCGCTCCCTAACGAGCAGTACTTC	CASSEALPNEQYF
NA	TRBV18	NA	TRBJ1-6	TGTGCCAGCTCACCAGGGCAGGGGAATTCACCCCTCCACTTT	CASSPGQGNSPLHF
NA	TRBV11-3	TRBD2	TRBJ2-1	TGTGCCAGCAGCTTTCGGGGGGAGGATGAGCAGTTCTTC	CASSFRGEDEQFF
NA	TRBV7-2	TRBD1	TRBJ2-2	TGTGCCAGCAGCTCGCCCAGGGGGCGGGTGAACACCGGGGAGCTGTTTTTT	CASSSPRGRVNTGELFF
NA	TRBV2	NA	TRBJ2-7	TGTGCCAGCAGATCAGCGGACTACGAGCAGTACTTC	CASRSADYEQYF
few	TRBV4-2	TRBD2	TRBJ2-6	TGTGCCAGCGGCACTAGCGGGGTCTCTGGGGCCAACGTCCTGACTTTC	CASGTSGVSGANVLTF
NA	TRBV5-4	NA	TRBJ2-3	TGTGCCAGCAGCTGGTCGGGAGAGGGAGATACGCAGTATTTT	CASSWSGEGDTQYF
NA	TRBV5-4	TRBD2	TRBJ2-5	TGTGCCAGCAGCTTGCTAGCGGGGGGGCCGGAGACCCAGTACTTC	CASSLLAGGPETQYF
once	TRBV6-1	NA	TRBJ1-2	TGTGCCAGCCACTGGGGCTACACCTTC	CASHWGYTF
once	TRBV5-4	NA	TRBJ2-6	TGTGCCAGCAGCTTGGGGGATCGCTTCGGGGGGCACGGGGCCAACGTCCTGACTTTC	CASSLGDRFGGHGANVLTF
NA	TRBV10-3	NA	TRBJ2-7	TGTGCCGTGGGAAGGACAGACTCCTACGAGCAGTACTTC	CAVGRTDSYEQYF
NA	TRBV6-1	NA	TRBJ2-7	TGTGCCAGTAGAGACGTGACAGAGTTCCCCTACGAGCAGTACTTC	CASRDVTEFPYEQYF
NA	TRBV13	NA	TRBJ2-7	TGTGCCAGCAGCTTACGCGACAGGCATAGAAACTACGAGCAGTACTTC	CASSLRDRHRNYEQYF
NA	TRBV6-4	TRBD1	TRBJ2-7	TGTGCCAGCAGTGACCCCCGTATGACAGGGGCATTCTACGAGCAGTACTTC	CASSDPRMTGAFYEQYF
NA	TRBV2	NA	TRBJ1-4	TGTGCCAGCAGTGTGGGAGGGGGTAATGAAAAACTGTTTTTT	CASSVGGGNEKLFF
NA	TRBV7-9	TRBD2	TRBJ2-1	TGTGCCAGCAGCCGGGGTCGAGCGGGAGGGTCCGCCAATGAGCAGTTCTTC	CASSRGRAGGSANEQFF
NA	TRBV15	NA	TRBJ1-3	TGTGCCTCCCGCCCGGGGAGCTCTGGAAACACCATATATTTT	CASRPGSSGNTIYF
NA	TRBV4-1	TRBD1	TRBJ2-4	TGCGCCAGCAGCCATGACAGGGGCGGGATTCGGACCAAAAACATTCAGTACTTC	CASSHDRGGIRTKNIQYF
NA	TRBV4-1	NA	TRBJ1-2	TGCGCCAGCAGCCAAGACCCAGCTAACTATGGCTACACCTTC	CASSQDPANYGYTF
NA	TRBV19	TRBD1	TRBJ1-2	TGTGCCAGTAGTATTCCCGGGACAGGGAACTATGGCTACACCTTC	CASSIPGTGNYGYTF
NA	TRBV21-1	NA	TRBJ1-1	TGTGCCAGCAGCGGATGGACAGGGGGCCTTATGAACACTGAAGCTTTCTTT	CASSGWTGGLMNTEAFF
NA	TRBV7-3	NA	TRBJ2-7	TGTGCCAGCAGCCTATCGGGTGGTAGAGCCTACGAGCAGTACTTC	CASSLSGGRAYEQYF
once	TRBV6-1	TRBD2	TRBJ2-7	TGTGCCAGCAGTGTGGGGAGGGGAGGGTACGAGCAGTACTTC	CASSVGRGGYEQYF
NA	TRBV6-5	NA	TRBJ2-1	TGTGCCAGCCAGCGGAGCTCCTACAATGAGCAGTTCTTC	CASQRSSYNEQFF
NA	TRBV5-1	NA	TRBJ1-1	TGCGCCAGCAGCTTGTCGGTATCGGGGGGCCGGCAATACACTGAAGCTTTCTTT	CASSLSVSGGRQYTEAFF
few	TRBV5-4	TRBD2	TRBJ2-5	TGTGCCAGCACGGGGGGGGCCAGACAGACCCAGTACTTC	CASTGGARQTQYF
NA	TRBV7-8	NA	TRBJ2-2	TGTGCCAGCAGCTCCGGACAGTTCTCTCACACCGGGGAGCTGTTTTTT	CASSSGQFSHTGELFF